This is a list of T cell receptor beta chains from one sample in a study of blood T cells in healthy people across ages. TCRdb reanalysed the 5' RACE reads using MiXCR and keeps one entry per CDR3 protein. This sample has approximately 670,000 distinct CDR3 sequences; roughly 41% occur once, and the top ten carry around 30%. Sequenced material: blood. These receptor sequences come from a man of 80 years or more in good health. The conserved cysteine and the conserved F or W are not part of the CDR3 here. Part of the rows lack a size; the others show once, few, many or a class for expanded clones.

CDR3 protein | clone size | V gene
ASSYHPDTQY | many | TRBV6-2/TRBV6-3
ASSSPGQSEAF | NA | TRBV12-3/TRBV12-4
ASLTAPRGGEQF | NA | TRBV7-2
ASREGSKETQY | NA | TRBV5-1
ASSEPTGSTETQY | NA | TRBV25-1
SARLDRGRHSEQF | NA | TRBV20-1
ASSLAGGGVYEQY | few | TRBV11-2
ASSQDKGYEQY | NA | TRBV4-3
SAYIAGGPYNEQF | NA | TRBV20-1
ASSESFGVRSEQY | few | TRBV10-1
SARDEHEQF | few | TRBV20-1
ASSEGTSGYEQY | many | TRBV28
AWTYRRRGETQY | NA | TRBV30
ASSLMGGGRADTQY | once | TRBV7-2
ASSNEGGTGANYGYT | NA | TRBV21-1
ASSYGSKNYNEQF | NA | TRBV6-5
ASSEGTSGSRKF | few | TRBV5-1
SARVPKASGRGGTQY | NA | TRBV20-1
ASSPRTGLGFNTEAF | NA | TRBV6-6
ASSQLGTGGLDTQY | NA | TRBV7-9
ASSAPRGRSETQY | NA | TRBV2
ASSFRWTSGQLEQY | NA | TRBV12-3/TRBV12-4
ASSQALAGVLGEQY | NA | TRBV3-1
ASSSLRANYGYT | few | TRBV6-6
ASSYRGAT | NA | TRBV6-6
SATDTLAEIYNEQF | NA | TRBV20-1
ASSQESGTSGGGTQY | many | TRBV4-3
ASSTWERTKNIQY | few | TRBV7-9
ASSYSGVGTEQY | NA | TRBV6-6
ASSYPRGTSGRANSYEQY | NA | TRBV6-2/TRBV6-3
AGTRSSGPGKNIQY | NA | TRBV21-1
ASSKISEMNTDTQY | NA | TRBV21-1
ASSPRATSGDRSYNEQF | few | TRBV7-2
SVATRFSGANVLT | few | TRBV29-1
ASSQTSGGAQETQY | NA | TRBV6-1
ASSQVGVQGGSLLH | NA | TRBV4-2
SVEGSPGGRTDTQY | NA | TRBV29-1
SASTPNNWGLGDTQY | NA | TRBV20-1
ASIGLAGSNEQF | few | TRBV27
ASSQEASLQF | NA | TRBV4-1
ASSQASTGAQSGGYT | NA | TRBV4-2